The 31 T cell receptor beta chains reported below all come from one sample, sequenced in a study of T cells after yellow fever vaccination. TCRdb analysed the 5' RACE reads with MiXCR anew, one entry per CDR3 protein. The sample lists under 300,000 distinct CDR3 sequences, 13% occurring once. Sequencing was performed on CD4+ T cells sorted from PBMCs, taken 45 days after the yellow fever booster vaccination. Receptor source: a man aged 30 to 45 who received the YFV17D yellow fever vaccine.

J is TRBJ2-7 and V is TRBV28; tentatively, D is TRBD1 or TRBD2 (5 bases each). The CDR3 totals 15 residues. Between the trimmed V and J ends, which lost 2 bases and 3 bases, there was a span of 14 bases. Germline CDR1 is MDHEN and CDR2 is SYDVKM. The CDR3 DNA reads TGTGCCAGCAGTTTAAGCACGGGTGGGGGCTACGAGCAGTACTTC. It specifies CASSLSTGGGYEQYF.

This clonotype was recorded at least ten times. The chain links TRBV4-3 to TRBJ2-1; 7 bases map to TRBD2. Trimming took 5 bases from V and 5 from J; bases not matched to a gene: 6. There are 14 residues in the CDR3. Germline V gene sequence: CDR1 LGHNA, CDR2 YSLEER. CDR3: CASSTQLANNEQFF. As DNA, the CDR3 is TGCGCCAGCAGCACACAACTAGCGAACAATGAGCAGTTCTTC.

The rearrangement links TRBV7-6 to TRBJ2-3; 8 bases fit TRBD1. J gave up 4 bases and V 1 base, and 4 bases lay outside the gene matches. CDR1 is SGHVS, CDR2 FNYEAQ, per germline. The CDR3 has 15 amino acids. CDR3 sequence (DNA): TGTGCCAGCAGCTTAGGCGGGACAGGATCAGATACGCAGTATTTT. Its translation is CASSLGGTGSDTQYF.

V and J are TRBV5-1 and TRBJ2-5; a possible D gene is TRBD1 (6 bases). Germline lookup yields CDR1 SGHRS and CDR2 YFSETQ. The CDR3 totals 14 residues. Trimming removed 0 bases at V and 5 bases at J, with 11 bases between. The CDR3 region has the DNA TGCGCCAGCAGCTTGGCTCAGGGGTCCGAGACCCAGTACTTC. Protein sequence: CASSLAQGSETQYF.

In its sample, this clonotype was seen a few times. This chain connects TRBV21-1 to TRBJ2-3; the listed D gene, TRBD1, was not tested against the DNA. TRBV21-1 is reported as a pseudogene. This CDR3 spans 15 amino acids. This chain's CDR3 is CASSSRERDTDTQYF. The DNA for the CDR3 is TGTGCCAGCAGCAGCCGGGAAAGGGACACAGATACGCAGTATTTT.

The genes are TRBV7-2 and TRBJ2-2, with a weak D call TRBD2 (5 bases). CDR3 length equals 13 residues. Germline assignment: CDR1 SGHTA and CDR2 FQGNSA. V shed 5 bases and J shed 2 bases, with 6 bases lying between them. CDR3 DNA: TGTGCCAGCAGCCGGGATAACACCGGGGAGCTGTTTTTT. Residues: CASSRDNTGELFF.

The rearrangement links TRBV25-1 to TRBJ2-3; tentative D call: TRBD2 (6 bases). The V gene's germline CDR1 is MGHDK and CDR2 SYGVNS. Trimming removed 7 bases at V and 0 bases at J, with 14 bases between. The CDR3 extends over 15 amino acids. The CDR3: CASIFFGTSTDTQYF. The CDR3 DNA follows: TGTGCCAGCATTTTTTTCGGGACTAGCACAGATACGCAGTATTTT.

The chain couples TRBV2 to TRBJ2-6; either TRBD1 or TRBD2 may supply D (6 bases each). This CDR3 is built from 16 residues. Germline V gene data show CDR1 as SNHLY and CDR2 as FYNNEI. Trimming shortened V by 8 bases and J by 3 bases, and 17 bases separated the two germline ends. Here the CDR3 reads CASGIQGGGGANVLTF. The DNA of the CDR3 is TGTGCCAGCGGGATACAGGGAGGAGGTGGGGCCAACGTCCTGACTTTC.

This clonotype was seen a handful of times. The chain carries TRBV28 and TRBJ1-2; the D is unclear. V lost 7 bases to trimming and J lost 9 bases, with 18 bases between them. The CDR3 is made up of 13 amino acids. Germline V lookup: CDR1 MDHEN, CDR2 SYDVKM. In nucleotides, the CDR3 is TGTGCCAGCACATGGGTGAACTATGGTAGCTACACCTTC. This gives the protein CASTWVNYGSYTF.

This clonotype was seen a handful of times. Mismatch with germline at one junction end may stem from a read error. This chain uses TRBV6-2 or TRBV6-3 with TRBJ1-5; D not certain. CDR1 and CDR2 (germline): MNHEY, SVGEGT. The CDR3 loop spans 14 amino acids. CDR3: CASSYRGYIQPQHF. In nucleotides, the CDR3 is TGTGCCAGCAGTTACAGAGGATATATACAGCCACAGCATTTT.

The chain combines TRBV29-1 with TRBJ2-1, with 11 positions matching TRBD1. The CDR3 spans 14 residues. Germline V gene sequence: CDR1 SQVTM, CDR2 ANQGSEA. Trimming took 4 bases from V and 5 from J; bases not matched to a gene: 4. The CDR3 loop is CSVVPGQGDNEQFF. CDR3 sequence (DNA): TGCAGCGTTGTCCCGGGACAGGGGGACAATGAGCAGTTCTTC.

In this sample, this clonotype turned up many times. The gene calls are TRBV24-1 and TRBJ2-7, with 12 bases that match TRBD2. CDR1 is KGHDR and CDR2 is SFDVKD in the germline V gene. The trim removed 4 bases at V and 4 bases at J, leaving 7 bases unmatched. The CDR3 has 16 residues. CDR3 residues: CATSDPTSGRKYEQYF. For the CDR3, the DNA is TGTGCCACCAGTGACCCTACTAGCGGGAGGAAATACGAGCAGTACTTC.

This clonotype was detected only once. This chain connects TRBV5-4 to TRBJ2-6; D is perhaps TRBD1 or TRBD2 (6 bases each). The CDR3 is 16 amino acids. Germline-derived CDR1 and CDR2 are SGHNT and YYREEE (reference sequence). V was shortened by 2 bases and J by 0 bases, with 9 bases between the two germline ends. CDR3: CASSLQGLSGANVLTF. The CDR3 DNA follows: TGTGCCAGCAGCTTACAGGGACTCTCTGGGGCCAACGTCCTGACTTTC.

This chain links TRBV10-3 with TRBJ2-3; the D is unclear. V was pared by 2 bases and J by 3 bases, with 3 bases between. The CDR3 loop spans 12 amino acids. Looked up from germline, CDR1 is ENHRY and CDR2 is SYGVKD. For the CDR3, the DNA is TGTGCCATCAGTGAGAAAACAGATACGCAGTATTTT. Protein product: CAISEKTDTQYF.

Concerning this clonotype itself: A read error is possible here, since a much larger clone lies one base away. Since no conserved phenylalanine or tryptophan closes the CDR3, a read error is the likely cause. The chain joins TRBV7-2 to TRBJ2-7; D not resolved. The CDR3 is 15 amino acids. CDR1 and CDR2 (germline): SGHTA, FQGNSA. V was trimmed by 1 base and J by 1 base, leaving 11 bases between them. The CDR3 loop reads CASSLEFGYSYEQYY. The CDR3 region has the DNA TGTGCCAGCAGCTTAGAATTTGGATATTCCTACGAGCAGTACTAC.

V is TRBV20-1 and J is TRBJ2-5, with D hard to call. V lost 8 bases and J lost 4, with 14 bases in between. This CDR3 has 12 residues. Germline V gene data show CDR1 as DFQATT and CDR2 as SNEGSKA (reference sequence). CDR3 in amino acids: CSHRLVGETQYF. DNA of the CDR3: TGCAGTCACAGACTCGTGGGAGAGACCCAGTACTTC.

This clonotype was recorded a few times. The J gene is TRBJ2-1, the V gene TRBV5-1; 7 bases agree with TRBD2. The CDR3 totals 15 residues. Germline V lookup: CDR1 SGHRS, CDR2 YFSETQ. V dropped 3 bases and J dropped 0; count of bases not matched to a gene: 3. CDR3 sequence (DNA): TGCGCCAGCAGCTCTCCTAGCGGCTCCTACAATGAGCAGTTCTTC. This gives the protein CASSSPSGSYNEQFF.

This clonotype turned up a few times. The gene calls are TRBV5-1 and TRBJ1-5, with D possibly TRBD1 on 5 matching bases. V lost 0 bases and J lost 2, with 12 bases in between. CDR1 and CDR2 (germline): SGHRS, YFSETQ. This CDR3 is built from 16 residues. The CDR3 here is CASSLEAATGNQPQHF. CDR3 coding DNA: TGCGCCAGCAGCTTGGAAGCGGCGACAGGCAATCAGCCCCAGCATTTT.

This chain connects TRBV5-6 to TRBJ2-1, with D tentatively TRBD2 (5 bases). The CDR3 covers 12 residues. Germline assignment: CDR1 SGHDT and CDR2 YYEEEE. V was shortened by 2 bases and J by 7 bases, with 7 bases between the two germline ends. Written as DNA, the CDR3 is TGTGCCAGCAGCTTCACTAGAAATGAGCAGTTCTTC. Residues: CASSFTRNEQFF.

In DNA, the CDR3 is TGTGCCAGCAGTTTATACGAGGGGGCAGTGCAGTACTTC. Its translation is CASSLYEGAVQYF. The chain joins TRBV28 to TRBJ2-7; 7 bases map to TRBD1. In germline, CDR1 is MDHEN, CDR2 SYDVKM. The length of the CDR3 is 13 residues. V gave up 1 base and J gave up 9 bases; unmatched junction bases: 6.

V and J are TRBV29-1 and TRBJ2-1; 8 positions agree with TRBD2. The J segment lost 4 bases and the V segment lost 5 bases, leaving 10 bases of the junction unmatched. Germline CDR1 is SQVTM and CDR2 is ANQGSEA. CDR3 size: 15 residues. The CDR3 here is CSVPRDSGEYNEQFF. For the CDR3, the DNA is TGCAGCGTTCCAAGAGATAGCGGGGAATACAATGAGCAGTTCTTC.

Concerning this clonotype: One end of the junction fails to match germline, which may point to a read error. The J gene is TRBJ2-6, the V gene TRBV10-2; possible D gene TRBD1, 6 bases. Germline CDR1 and CDR2: WSHSY and SAAADI. This CDR3 comprises 16 residues. CDR3 DNA sequence: TGCGCCAGCAGTTCCTACAGGGCCTCTGGTGCCAACGCCCTGACTTTC. It yields the protein CASSSYRASGANALTF.

A few counts support this clonotype. This chain links TRBV29-1 with TRBJ1-1; 7 nucleotides align to TRBD1. Trimming at V came to 1 base and at J to 0 bases, leaving 8 bases not matched to a gene. This CDR3 spans 16 amino acids. Germline CDR1 SQVTM, CDR2 ANQGSEA. CDR3 region: CSVEAFRGLMNTEAFF. The DNA for the CDR3 is TGCAGCGTTGAAGCTTTTAGGGGGCTCATGAACACTGAAGCTTTCTTT.

In its sample, this clonotype was seen a few times. The gene calls are TRBV4-3 and TRBJ2-2, with TRBD1 matching 8 bases. V lost 0 bases, J lost 5 bases, and 11 bases stayed unmatched. Germline loops: CDR1 LGHNA, CDR2 YSLEER. The CDR3 is 18 amino acids. The CDR3 DNA reads TGCGCCAGCAGCCAAGAAATAGTGCGGACAGGGTTGACCGGGGAGCTGTTTTTT. Its protein is CASSQEIVRTGLTGELFF.

This clonotype was detected only a few times. The V and J genes are TRBV6-2 or TRBV6-3 and TRBJ2-3; TRBD2 agrees at 12 bases. Germline CDR1 and CDR2: MNHEY and SVGEGT. V shed 6 bases, J shed 10 bases, and the junction held 5 bases outside the gene matches. The length of the CDR3 is 13 residues. The CDR3 is CASRRLAGEAQYF. CDR3 bases: TGTGCCAGCAGGCGACTAGCGGGAGAGGCGCAGTATTTT.

This clonotype was seen a handful of times. The genes are TRBV20-1 and TRBJ2-4; no reliable D call. The CDR3 totals 13 residues. V gave up 8 bases and J gave up 0 bases, with 11 bases separating them. Germline-derived CDR1 and CDR2 are DFQATT and SNEGSKA (reference sequence). In DNA form, the CDR3 reads TGCAGTCAGAAAGAAGAAGCCAAAAACATTCAGTACTTC. It specifies CSQKEEAKNIQYF.

The V gene is TRBV7-8, the J gene TRBJ2-3; TRBD1 aligns across 9 bases. V lost 5 bases, J lost 7 bases, and 13 bases stayed unmatched. This CDR3 is 16 amino acids long. Germline CDR1 SGHVS, CDR2 FQNEAQ. This CDR3 is CASSATWGTGSYTQYF. Here the CDR3 DNA reads TGTGCCAGCAGCGCAACTTGGGGGACAGGGTCGTATACGCAGTATTTT. Based on the CDR3 plus reference TRBV7-8 and TRBJ2-3, the full variable domain is GAGVSQSPRYKVAKRGQDVALRCDPISGHVSLFWYQQALGQGPEFLTYFQNEAQLDKSGLPSDRFFAERPEGSVSTLKIQRTQQEDSAVYLCASSATWGTGSYTQYFGPGTRLTVL.

This clonotype was counted ten times or more. V is TRBV29-1 and J is TRBJ2-7; D is possibly TRBD1 (6 bases). The germline V gene encodes CDR1 SQVTM and CDR2 ANQGSEA. The CDR3 covers 13 residues. The germline V and J ends were trimmed by 7 bases and 5 bases, with 18 bases remaining between them. The CDR3 DNA reads as TGCAGCGGAAAAAGCGGACAGTATGACGAGCAGTACTTC. Translating gives CSGKSGQYDEQYF.

In its sample, this clonotype was seen a few times. This chain links TRBV5-1 with TRBJ2-5; 7 nucleotides line up with TRBD1. The CDR3 is made up of 15 amino acids. Per the germline V gene, CDR1 is SGHRS and CDR2 is YFSETQ. The V segment lost 2 bases and the J segment 2 bases; nucleotides outside the gene matches: 6. DNA of the CDR3: TGCGCCAGCAGCTTAGGGGGCGTTTTGCAAGAGACCCAGTACTTC. It encodes CASSLGGVLQETQYF.

This clonotype has just a few counts. V is TRBV20-1 and J is TRBJ2-5; D remains unclear. This CDR3 contains 16 residues. The germline V gene has CDR1 DFQATT and CDR2 SNEGSKA (reference sequence). V was cut by 0 bases and J by 2 bases, with 16 bases left in between. CDR3 coding DNA: TGCAGTGCTAGAGATCCGGTAGCCCTGGGTCAAGAGACCCAGTACTTC. It is translated as CSARDPVALGQETQYF.

This clonotype has just a few counts. The gene calls are TRBV20-1 and TRBJ2-3; the D gene is possibly TRBD2 (6 bases). There are 14 residues in the CDR3. V was trimmed by 3 bases and J by 2 bases, leaving 12 bases between them. Germline assignment: CDR1 DFQATT and CDR2 SNEGSKA (reference sequence). CDR3 coding DNA: TGCAGTGCTAGTAAGACTAGTATCACAGATACGCAGTATTTT. Translation gives CSASKTSITDTQYF.